A single sample is the source of the 28 T cell receptor beta chains below, sequenced in a study of technical replicates of blood from a few donors. Using immunoSEQ multiplex PCR, the repertoire was profiled, and TCRdb retains in-frame clones only, with some absent. This sample has tens of thousands of clones, with about 87% found just once. The specimen sequenced was PBMCs. The receptors come from a human donor in good health. Some clones in this sample may be carry-over from other donors' samples.

V gene TRBV2 combines with J gene TRBJ1-5, with 10 bases fitting TRBD1. The CDR3 runs 15 residues. Trimming at V came to 6 bases and at J to 1 base, leaving 3 bases not matched to a gene. Germline lookup yields CDR1 SNHLY and CDR2 FYNNEI. CDR3 nucleotide sequence: TGTGCCAGCAGGCGACAGGGGGCGAGCAATCAGCCCCAGCATTTT. Protein: CASRRQGASNQPQHF.

This rearrangement joins TRBV4-1 to TRBJ2-3; 10 nucleotides match TRBD2. Germline loops: CDR1 MGHRA, CDR2 YSYEKL. The CDR3 runs to 15 residues. The junction had 5 bases not matched to a gene; V was cut back by 2 bases and J by 6 bases. This chain's CDR3 is CASSQIAGGGDTQYF. CDR3 sequence (DNA): TGCGCCAGCAGCCAAATAGCGGGGGGAGGGGATACGCAGTATTTT.

This chain uses TRBV6-5 with TRBJ2-1, with TRBD2 matching over 10 bases. CDR1 is MNHEY and CDR2 is SVGAGI in the germline V gene. The CDR3 extends over 16 amino acids. Trimming removed 4 bases from V and 10 bases from J; junction bases left unmatched: 13. The CDR3 loop is CASSLLAGGSYMEQFF. CDR3 DNA sequence: TGTGCCAGCAGTTTGTTAGCGGGGGGCTCTTACATGGAGCAGTTCTTC.

The CDR3 is CASSQVLGAIETQYF. Written as DNA, the CDR3 is TGTGCCAGCAGCCAAGTCTTGGGAGCGATAGAGACCCAGTACTTC. The J gene is TRBJ2-5, the V gene TRBV4-2; D perhaps matches TRBD2 (5 bases). CDR1 is LGHNA, CDR2 YNFKEQ, per germline. The CDR3 is 15 amino acids. V dropped 1 base and J dropped 4 bases, with 13 bases sitting between them.

This chain joins TRBV7-9 and TRBJ2-3; TRBD2 agrees at 7 bases. The CDR3 covers 14 residues. J gave up 5 bases and V 4 bases, and 6 bases lay outside the gene matches. Germline CDR1 is SEHNR and CDR2 is FQNEAQ (reference sequence). CDR3 loop: CASSWAGELDTQYF. DNA of the CDR3: TGTGCCAGCAGCTGGGCGGGAGAGTTAGATACGCAGTATTTT.

The chain couples TRBV7-9 to TRBJ2-1; TRBD2 agrees at 8 bases. From germline, CDR1 is SEHNR and CDR2 FQNEAQ (reference sequence). CDR3 length: 16 amino acids. V lost 2 bases to trimming and J lost 4 bases; unmatched junction nucleotides: 7. The CDR3 DNA follows: TGTGCCAGCAGCTTACGTGCGGGAGGCTCGTACAATGAGCAGTTCTTC. Translating it yields CASSLRAGGSYNEQFF.

The CDR3 protein is CASSYGQNEQYF. CDR3 coding DNA: TGTGCCAGCAGTTACGGACAGAACGAGCAGTACTTC. The gene calls are TRBV6-6 and TRBJ2-7, with a possible D match to TRBD1 (6 bases). Germline CDR1 reads MNHNY; CDR2 reads SVGAGI (reference sequence). The CDR3 is made up of 12 amino acids. V lost 2 bases and J 5 bases, leaving 7 bases between the germline ends.

This clone has only one observation. V is TRBV28 and J is TRBJ2-1, with 10 nucleotides matching TRBD2. Germline CDR1 and CDR2: MDHEN and SYDVKM. Trimming removed 1 base from V and 3 bases from J; junction bases left unmatched: 6. This CDR3 region has 17 residues. CDR3 sequence: CASSLSRTSGNYNEQFF. Written as DNA, the CDR3 is TGTGCCAGCAGTTTATCCCGGACTAGCGGTAACTACAATGAGCAGTTCTTC.

The V gene is TRBV25-1, the J gene TRBJ2-5, with 8 bases that match TRBD1. The V gene end was trimmed by 6 bases and the J gene end by 4 bases; junction bases not matched to a gene: 10. The V gene's germline CDR1 is MGHDK and CDR2 SYGVNS. The CDR3 totals 15 residues. The CDR3, as DNA: TGTGCCAGCAGCCCCGGACAGGGTTTCGTAGAGACCCAGTACTTC. Its protein is CASSPGQGFVETQYF.

The chain uses TRBV9 and TRBJ2-7, with a weak D call TRBD2 (6 bases). The V and J ends lost 0 bases and 1 base respectively, with 11 bases between them. The germline V gene encodes CDR1 SGDLS and CDR2 YYNGEE. The CDR3 has 15 amino acids. The CDR3 DNA reads as TGTGCCAGCAGCGTAGCGCTAGCGCCTTCCTACGAGCAGTACTTC. Translating it yields CASSVALAPSYEQYF. Together with reference TRBV9 and TRBJ2-7, the CDR3 gives the full variable domain: DSGVTQTPKHLITATGQRVTLRCSPRSGDLSVYWYQQSLDQGLQFLIQYYNGEERAKGNILERFSAQQFPDLHSELNLSSLELGDSALYFCASSVALAPSYEQYFGPGTRLTVT.

This clone appeared once. The CDR3 protein is CASSDLTSGGRETQYF. The CDR3 region has the DNA TGTGCCAGCAGTGACTTGACTAGCGGGGGGCGCGAGACCCAGTACTTC. This chain connects TRBV6-4 to TRBJ2-5, with TRBD2 matching over 13 bases. The CDR3 totals 16 residues. Germline V lookup: CDR1 MRHNA, CDR2 SNTAGT. V shed 1 base and J 5 bases; nucleotides not matched to a gene: 4.

V usage is TRBV15 and J usage is TRBJ2-5; tentative D call: TRBD1 (5 bases). Trimming removed 1 base from V and 5 bases from J, with 14 bases in between. The germline V gene encodes CDR1 LNHNV and CDR2 YYDKDF (reference sequence). The CDR3 is 15 amino acids. CDR3 amino acids: CATSRVAAGWETQYF. In DNA, the CDR3 is TGTGCCACCAGCAGAGTGGCGGCAGGGTGGGAGACCCAGTACTTC.

This clone was observed a few times. The chain uses TRBV7-9 and TRBJ1-5; TRBD1 might be the D (5 bases). CDR3 length: 15 residues. Germline CDR1 SEHNR, CDR2 FQNEAQ (reference sequence). Trimming removed 5 bases from V and 1 base from J, with 12 bases in between. The DNA for the CDR3 is TGTGCCAGCAGCCCTTCAGGGCAGAGCAATCAGCCCCAGCATTTT. It codes for CASSPSGQSNQPQHF.

V usage is TRBV7-6 and J usage is TRBJ2-7; 10 bases are shared with TRBD1. The V gene's germline CDR1 is SGHVS and CDR2 FNYEAQ. CDR3 size: 16 residues. Trimming cost V 5 bases and J 6 bases; bases outside gene matches: 13. The CDR3 here is CASSPRGGQGLSEQYF. CDR3 coding DNA: TGTGCCAGCAGCCCTAGGGGGGGACAGGGGCTTTCCGAGCAGTACTTC.

This chain uses TRBV6-1 with TRBJ2-5; 12 nucleotides agree with TRBD2. CDR1 and CDR2 from the germline V gene are MNHNS and SASEGT. The CDR3 runs 17 residues. V lost 2 bases and J lost 4; bases outside the gene matches: 8. The CDR3 DNA reads TGTGCCAGCAGTGAATTGGCTAGCGGGGGGGCCGGAGAGACCCAGTACTTC. This translates into CASSELASGGAGETQYF.

The V and J genes are TRBV15 and TRBJ2-4; D may be TRBD1 (5 bases). This CDR3 has 15 residues. Germline V gene sequence: CDR1 LNHNV, CDR2 YYDKDF (reference sequence). Trimming cost V 1 base and J 7 bases, with 14 bases left between them. CDR3 in amino acids: CATSRGAQGGNIQYF. The CDR3 nucleotides are TGTGCCACCAGCAGAGGGGCCCAGGGCGGCAACATTCAGTACTTC.

J is TRBJ1-2 and V is TRBV5-4; D remains unclear. Germline CDR1 is SGHNT and CDR2 is YYREEE (reference sequence). The CDR3 sequence is 15 residues long. Trimming took 4 bases from V and 0 from J, leaving 13 bases between them. The CDR3 DNA reads as TGTGCCAGCAGCGAGAGGGCAAGACCTAACTATGGCTACACCTTC. It yields the protein CASSERARPNYGYTF. The whole variable domain, remainder taken from reference TRBV5-4 and TRBJ1-2, is ETGVTQSPTHLIKTRGQQVTLRCSSQSGHNTVSWYQQALGQGPQFIFQYYREEENGRGNFPPRFSGLQFPNYSSELNVNALELDDSALYLCASSERARPNYGYTFGSGTRLTVV.

The chain links TRBV4-2 to TRBJ1-5; 8 positions match TRBD1. This CDR3 contains 15 residues. Germline V gives CDR1 LGHNA, CDR2 YNFKEQ. V was pared by 2 bases and J by 5 bases, with 5 bases of the junction left unmatched. CDR3 region: CASSQFDRGDQPQHF. The DNA of the CDR3 is TGTGCCAGCAGCCAATTTGACAGGGGAGATCAGCCCCAGCATTTT.

The chain has TRBV5-1 and TRBJ1-2; TRBD1 aligns across 8 bases. The V segment lost 5 bases and the J segment 6 bases; nucleotides outside the gene matches: 9. Germline V gene data show CDR1 as SGHRS and CDR2 as YFSETQ. The CDR3 totals 14 residues. CDR3 DNA sequence: TGCGCCAGCAGACCAAGCACAGGGGGAGATGGCTACACCTTC. Its translation: CASRPSTGGDGYTF. Filled out from reference TRBV5-1 and TRBJ1-2, the complete variable domain reads KAGVTQTPRYLIKTRGQQVTLSCSPISGHRSVSWYQQTPGQGLQFLFEYFSETQRNKGNFPGRFSGRQFSNSRSEMNVSTLELGDSALYLCASRPSTGGDGYTFGSGTRLTVV.

The chain combines TRBV4-1 with TRBJ2-5; 8 nucleotides align to TRBD2. The CDR3 length is 16 residues. The germline V gene encodes CDR1 MGHRA and CDR2 YSYEKL. V lost 1 base and J lost 2; bases outside the gene matches: 6. CDR3 DNA: TGCGCCAGCAGCCAAGTTACGCGGGGGGCGCAAGAGACCCAGTACTTC. Its translation: CASSQVTRGAQETQYF.

The chain is built from TRBV6-5 and TRBJ2-2; no definite D call. V was cut by 6 bases and J by 5 bases, with 10 bases left in between. Germline values: CDR1 MNHEY, CDR2 SVGAGI. There are 13 residues in the CDR3. Here the CDR3 reads CASSRSRTGELFF. CDR3 bases: TGTGCCAGCAGCCGCTCCCGGACCGGGGAGCTGTTTTTT.

The chain combines TRBV9 with TRBJ2-1, with 9 nucleotides matching TRBD2. With V trimmed by 4 bases and J by 0 bases, 8 bases remained unmatched. There are 17 residues in the CDR3. Germline V gives CDR1 SGDLS, CDR2 YYNGEE. CDR3 in DNA: TGTGCCAGCAGCACCAGACTAGCGGTTAGCTCCTACAATGAGCAGTTCTTC. This translates into CASSTRLAVSSYNEQFF.

The V gene is TRBV6-4, the J gene TRBJ1-2; D is possibly TRBD1 (5 bases). V was cut by 7 bases and J by 4 bases, with 10 bases left in between. Germline CDR1 MRHNA, CDR2 SNTAGT. This CDR3 is 12 amino acids long. CDR3: CASTGGSYGYTF. The CDR3 nucleotides read TGTGCCAGCACGGGGGGGAGCTATGGCTACACCTTC.

The rearrangement links TRBV5-6 to TRBJ2-7; TRBD1 matches 9 bases. V was pared by 5 bases and J by 2 bases, with 8 bases of the junction left unmatched. The CDR3 length is 15 residues. CDR1 is SGHDT and CDR2 is YYEEEE in the germline V gene. In nucleotides, the CDR3 is TGTGCCAGCAGTCCGCGCGGACAGGGGACCTACGAGCAGTACTTC. It translates to CASSPRGQGTYEQYF. The variable domain in full, completed from reference TRBV5-6 and TRBJ2-7, reads DAGVTQSPTHLIKTRGQQVTLRCSPKSGHDTVSWYQQALGQGPQFIFQYYEEEERQRGNFPDRFSGHQFPNYSSELNVNALLLGDSALYLCASSPRGQGTYEQYFGPGTRLTVT.

This clone was picked up one time. This chain connects TRBV21-1 to TRBJ1-2. TRBV21-1 is recorded as a pseudogene. The CDR3 contains 14 residues. The CDR3, as DNA: TGTGCCAGCAGCGTCCGCAACCGCGGGTATGGCTACACCTTC. This sequence encodes CASSVRNRGYGYTF.

This chain connects TRBV30 to TRBJ1-1; D perhaps matches TRBD1 (6 bases). Trimming took off 0 bases at V and 1 base at J, with 12 bases between the two ends. CDR3 length equals 15 residues. Per the germline V gene, CDR1 is GTSNPN and CDR2 is SVGIG (reference sequence). DNA for the CDR3: TGTGCCTGGAGTGTACAGGGACATGGGAACACTGAAGCTTTCTTT. Protein product: CAWSVQGHGNTEAFF.

This chain joins TRBV2 and TRBJ1-5; D perhaps matches TRBD1 (5 bases). Germline V gene sequence: CDR1 SNHLY, CDR2 FYNNEI. The CDR3 runs to 15 residues. V lost 5 bases, J lost 7 bases, and 18 bases lay in between. CDR3 nucleotides: TGTGCCAGCAGTCCTTTCACCAGGGCGAGACAGCCCCAGCATTTT. It specifies CASSPFTRARQPQHF.

This rearrangement joins TRBV5-1 to TRBJ2-2, with D possibly matching TRBD1 (7 bases). The germline V gene has CDR1 SGHRS and CDR2 YFSETQ. The CDR3 loop spans 16 amino acids. The V gene lost 4 bases and the J gene lost 4 bases, with 17 bases spanning the gap. CDR3 in amino acids: CASSQQGTLGTGELFF. The CDR3 DNA sequence: TGCGCCAGCAGCCAACAGGGGACTCTCGGCACCGGGGAGCTGTTTTTT. The full variable domain, completed using reference TRBV5-1 and TRBJ2-2, is KAGVTQTPRYLIKTRGQQVTLSCSPISGHRSVSWYQQTPGQGLQFLFEYFSETQRNKGNFPGRFSGRQFSNSRSEMNVSTLELGDSALYLCASSQQGTLGTGELFFGEGSRLTVL.